The present T cell receptor beta chain was sequenced within a study of blood T cell repertoires in COVID-19. The V and J ends lost 5 bases and 7 bases, in that order; junction bases with no gene match: 10. Per germline, CDR1 MNHEY and CDR2 SVGAGI. The CDR3 spans 15 residues. Only in-frame clones appear in the TCRdb table, and some are missing; sequencing was by immunoSEQ multiplex PCR. The sample has approximately 270,000 clones, 91% seen once. Sequenced material: PBMCs or T cells enriched from blood (not recorded which). The source is a human donor in a cohort exposed to, infected with or recovered from COVID-19 (not recorded which). The donor label of this sample is uncertain. V usage is TRBV6-5 and J usage is TRBJ1-4; TRBD1 matches at 7 bases. CDR3 DNA: TGTGCCAGCAGTATATCGACAGGGCGGAGTGAAAAACTGTTTTTT. Amino acids: CASSISTGRSEKLFF.